The 21 T cell receptor beta chains below come from one sample, sequenced in a study of vaccination and CD4 T cells after COVID-19 (dated by TCRdb to between 2021 and 2023). No antigen has been identified for these receptors. Libraries were constructed by PCR. TCRdb names Illumina iSeq 100 as the instrument used. DNA from cultured CD4+ T cells underwent TCR sequencing with the Oncomine TCR Beta short-read assay at the Johns Hopkins FTIC core. TCRdb ran its own pipeline on the public reads, namely fastp trimming at Q25 and MiXCR clone calling, and kept in-frame beta chains. Rows with one shared CDR3 protein collapse into an entry with the most common genes and DNA. The sample data list fewer than 25,000 distinct CDR3 sequences, and about half of these were observed just once. The top ten constitute around 3.6% of the sample. What this sample's treatment or condition label stands for: roughly 10-day PBMC culture with coronavirus spike peptide pools or control peptides (ViraFEST assay).

The sample was CD4+ T cells from blood, cultured in vitro. The source is a human donor who had recovered from COVID-19.

The gene calls are TRBV7-2 and TRBJ1-5; D ambiguous. Trimming pared 1 base from V and 4 bases from J, leaving 5 bases between. Germline assignment: CDR1 SGHTA and CDR2 FQGNSA. This CDR3 contains 13 residues. CDR3 protein: CASSLDGNQPQHF. The CDR3, as DNA: TGTGCCAGCAGCTTAGACGGGAATCAGCCCCAGCATTTT.

Only a few counts were recorded for this clonotype. Germline and junction disagree at one end, which may indicate a read error. This sequence joins TRBV7-6 and TRBJ2-5, with 8 bases matching TRBD2. This CDR3 has 15 residues. Per germline, CDR1 SGHVS and CDR2 FNYEAQ. The CDR3: CASSLMAGGPETQYF. The CDR3 nucleotides are TGTGCTAGCAGCTTAATGGCGGGGGGCCCCGAGACCCAGTACTTC.

The rearrangement links TRBV20-1 to TRBJ2-1, with a weak D call TRBD2 (6 bases). Germline V lookup: CDR1 DFQATT, CDR2 SNEGSKA (reference sequence). Deletions cut 2 bases from V and 6 bases from J, with 11 bases between. The CDR3 extends over 13 amino acids. The CDR3 coding sequence is TGCAGTGCTAGAAAAGGAGGGGTCAATGAGCAGTTCTTC. Protein sequence: CSARKGGVNEQFF.

The chain joins TRBV20-1 to TRBJ1-1; 10 bases are a match to TRBD1. The CDR3 consists of 13 residues. The J segment lost 5 bases and the V segment lost 6 bases, leaving 6 bases of the junction unmatched. Germline assignment: CDR1 DFQATT and CDR2 SNEGSKA (reference sequence). CDR3 sequence reads: CSALGQGLTEAFF. The DNA of the CDR3 is TGCAGTGCCCTGGGACAGGGGCTAACTGAAGCTTTCTTT.

In this sample, this clonotype turned up a few times. The chain is built from TRBV7-2 and TRBJ2-4; 11 nucleotides agree with TRBD1. The J call may be in error: the DNA end matches TRBJ2-5 better. This CDR3 has 16 residues. From germline, CDR1 is SGHTA and CDR2 FQGNSA. The CDR3 protein is CASSFPTGTGGETQYF. In DNA form, the CDR3 reads TGTGCCAGCAGCTTTCCGACCGGGACAGGGGGAGAGACCCAGTACTTC.

The chain joins TRBV27 to TRBJ2-7; D possibly corresponds to TRBD1 (6 bases). Trimming took off 2 bases at V and 0 bases at J, with 11 bases between the two ends. Germline CDR1 MNHEY, CDR2 SMNVEV (reference sequence). This CDR3 comprises 15 residues. CDR3 protein: CASSLMGTPSYEQYF. In DNA, the CDR3 is TGTGCCAGCAGTTTAATGGGGACACCCTCCTACGAGCAGTACTTC.

The chain recombines TRBV20-1 with TRBJ1-1, with D possibly matching TRBD1 (5 bases). Germline-derived CDR1 and CDR2 are DFQATT and SNEGSKA (reference sequence). Trimming cost V 4 bases and J 1 base, with 13 bases left between them. The CDR3 is made up of 14 amino acids. CDR3 in amino acids: CSAKYGGKNTEAFF. The CDR3, as DNA: TGCAGTGCTAAATACGGGGGGAAGAACACTGAAGCTTTCTTT.

The chain joins TRBV11-3 to TRBJ2-2; 9 bases are a match to TRBD2. The CDR3 has 16 amino acids. The V segment lost 3 bases and the J segment 7 bases; nucleotides outside the gene matches: 9. Germline CDR1 SGHNT, CDR2 YENEEA. The CDR3 DNA sequence: TGTGCCAGCAGCTTGCCTAGCGGGACAATAATCGGGGAGCTGTTTTTT. Residues: CASSLPSGTIIGELFF.

The chain is built from TRBV12-3 or TRBV12-4 and TRBJ2-7, with TRBD1 matching 12 bases. The CDR3 loop spans 15 amino acids. V gave up 5 bases and J gave up 5 bases; unmatched junction bases: 7. The CDR3 bases are TGTGCCAGCAGTACACTGGGGACAGGGGGCGACGAGCAGTACTTC. Translated: CASSTLGTGGDEQYF.

V is TRBV7-2 and J is TRBJ2-3; 7 nucleotides align to TRBD1. The J segment lost 4 bases and the V segment lost 5 bases, leaving 6 bases of the junction unmatched. This CDR3 spans 14 amino acids. Per germline, CDR1 SGHTA and CDR2 FQGNSA. The CDR3 sequence: CASSRGQNPDTQYF. The CDR3 DNA reads TGTGCCAGCAGCCGGGGACAGAACCCAGATACGCAGTATTTT.

A few counts support this clonotype. The chain joins TRBV7-3 to TRBJ1-6; TRBD1 aligns across 7 bases. Trimming removed 2 bases from V and 6 bases from J; junction bases left unmatched: 4. CDR3 length: 15 amino acids. Per germline, CDR1 SGHTA and CDR2 FQGTGA. The CDR3 bases are TGTGCCAGCAGCTTATTCCCAGGGGGTAATTCACCCCTCCACTTT. It yields the protein CASSLFPGGNSPLHF. Based on the CDR3 plus reference TRBV7-3 and TRBJ1-6, the full variable domain is GAGVSQTPSNKVTEKGKYVELRCDPISGHTALYWYRQSLGQGPEFLIYFQGTGAADDSGLPNDRFFAVRPEGSVSTLKIQRTERGDSAVYLCASSLFPGGNSPLHFGNGTRLTVT.

This clonotype appeared a few times. This CDR3 is CASSYSATGNLGNTIYF. In nucleotides, the CDR3 is TGTGCCAGCAGTTACTCAGCGACAGGGAATCTTGGAAACACCATATATTTT. This chain uses TRBV6-5 with TRBJ1-3, with 7 bases lining up with TRBD1. The germline V gene encodes CDR1 MNHEY and CDR2 SVGAGI. The V segment lost 0 bases and the J segment 3 bases; nucleotides outside the gene matches: 8. The CDR3 contains 17 residues.

V gene TRBV21-1 combines with J gene TRBJ2-7. TRBV21-1 is assigned pseudogene status. This CDR3 is built from 13 residues. The CDR3 protein is CASPQCGSYEQYF. In nucleotides, the CDR3 is TGTGCCAGCCCTCAGTGCGGCTCCTACGAGCAGTACTTC.

This chain links TRBV6-1 with TRBJ1-1, with D tentatively TRBD1 (6 bases). This CDR3 is built from 14 residues. The germline CDR1 and CDR2 sequences are MNHNS and SASEGT. Trimming took 1 base from V and 5 from J, leaving 11 bases between them. Written as DNA, the CDR3 is TGTGCCAGCAGTGAAGGAGGGGGTAGGACTGAAGCTTTCTTT. This sequence encodes CASSEGGGRTEAFF.

The chain links TRBV7-6 to TRBJ2-1; 12 nucleotides line up with TRBD2. The V gene's germline CDR1 is SGHVS and CDR2 FNYEAQ. The ends lost 5 bases at V and 9 bases at J; junction bases unmatched: 5. There are 14 residues in the CDR3. The CDR3 loop reads CASSTSGRKVEQFF. In DNA, the CDR3 is TGTGCCAGCAGCACTAGCGGGAGGAAGGTTGAGCAGTTCTTC.

The chain combines TRBV27 with TRBJ1-1; D is ambiguous. The germline gives CDR1 MNHEY, CDR2 SMNVEV (reference sequence). The CDR3 consists of 14 residues. Trimming shortened V by 6 bases and J by 4 bases, and 15 bases separated the two germline ends. CDR3 region: CASRPGRSSTEAFF. DNA for the CDR3: TGTGCCAGCAGGCCCGGGAGATCGAGCACTGAAGCTTTCTTT.

This clonotype was found once. This chain links TRBV27 with TRBJ2-7; D might be TRBD2 (6 bases). V was pared by 6 bases and J by 5 bases, with 11 bases between. Germline CDR1 is MNHEY and CDR2 is SMNVEV (reference sequence). This CDR3 is built from 12 residues. CDR3 DNA: TGTGCCAGCAGCTCCCTAGCGAACGAGCAGTACTTC. Translating gives CASSSLANEQYF.

This clonotype was observed a handful of times. This chain links TRBV7-8 with TRBJ1-5; D remains ambiguous. The germline V and J ends were trimmed by 5 bases and 4 bases, with 9 bases remaining between them. The CDR3 runs to 13 residues. Germline-derived CDR1 and CDR2 are SGHVS and FQNEAQ. CDR3 protein: CASSPEINQPQHF. The CDR3 bases are TGTGCCAGCAGCCCGGAGATAAATCAGCCCCAGCATTTT.

As for this clonotype: One end of the junction varies from germline; a read error may be responsible. The chain couples TRBV11-1 to TRBJ1-6; 9 nucleotides line up with TRBD1. The CDR3 is 16 amino acids. CDR1 is SGHAT, CDR2 FQDESV, per germline (reference sequence). CDR3 in DNA: TGTGCCAGAAGCTATGGACAGGGGAACAAAAATTCACCCCTCCACTTT. Translating gives CARSYGQGNKNSPLHF. The complete variable domain, with remaining parts taken from reference TRBV11-1 and TRBJ1-6, reads EAEVAQSPRYKITEKSQAVAFWCDPISGHATLYWYRQILGQGPELLVQFQDESVVDDSQLPKDRFSAERLKGVDSTLKIQPAELGDSAMYLCARSYGQGNKNSPLHFGNGTRLTVT.

This chain joins TRBV28 and TRBJ1-1; unclear D gene. Germline V gene data show CDR1 as MDHEN and CDR2 as SYDVKM. V lost 4 bases and J lost 1, with 7 bases in between. CDR3 length: 13 amino acids. DNA for the CDR3: TGTGCCAGCAGTTACGCGGAGAACACTGAAGCTTTCTTT. Translated, it gives CASSYAENTEAFF.

The chain has TRBV7-8 and TRBJ1-1, with D hard to call. The V gene lost 5 bases and the J gene lost 0 bases, with 13 bases spanning the gap. This CDR3 region has 15 residues. Germline values: CDR1 SGHVS, CDR2 FQNEAQ. DNA of the CDR3: TGTGCCAGCAGCCCCGGACGGGAGCTGAACACTGAAGCTTTCTTT. Translating it yields CASSPGRELNTEAFF.